These 25 T cell receptor beta chains were sequenced from one sample in a study of cytomegalovirus exposure and HLA in healthy donors. With 60 Vbeta and 13 Jbeta primers, the PCR was carried out. TCRdb's table, derived via immunoSEQ multiplex PCR, lists solely in-frame clones and lacks some. The table shows 110,000 or so clones, with around 76% occurring only once. Sequencing input: PBMCs. The origin of the receptors is a woman in her thirties or forties in good health and CMV-seropositive.

This clone was detected many times. The rearrangement links TRBV19 to TRBJ1-3; TRBD1 might be the D (5 bases). CDR1 and CDR2 (germline): LNHDA, SQIVND (reference sequence). The CDR3 consists of 12 residues. Trimming took 6 bases from V and 2 from J, leaving 5 bases between them. Here the CDR3 reads CASRGAGNTIYF. CDR3 nucleotides: TGTGCCAGTAGAGGGGCTGGAAACACCATATATTTT.

This rearrangement joins TRBV10-3 to TRBJ1-5; possible D gene TRBD1, 5 bases. With 8 bases removed from V and 0 bases from J, the gap between germline ends came to 11 bases. The CDR3 contains 14 residues. Germline CDR1 reads ENHRY; CDR2 reads SYGVKD. Here the CDR3 reads CAIGARDSNQPQHF. The CDR3 bases are TGTGCCATCGGGGCGCGGGATAGCAATCAGCCCCAGCATTTT.

Only one count was recorded for this clone. The V call is TRBV25-1, the J call TRBJ1-2; D is unclear. V dropped 3 bases and J dropped 4 bases, with 9 bases sitting between them. The CDR3 contains 13 residues. Germline V gene lookup returns CDR1 MGHDK and CDR2 SYGVNS. The CDR3 region has the DNA TGTGCCAGCAGTGACGGTAACCGCTATGGCTACACCTTC. Amino acid sequence: CASSDGNRYGYTF.

This clone has only a few counts. The rearrangement joins TRBV21-1 to TRBJ2-7; TRBD1 is the table's D call, not checked against the DNA. TRBV21-1 is noted as a pseudogene. This CDR3 is built from 18 residues. The CDR3 sequence: CASSITFTGAKADDEQYF. DNA of the CDR3: TGTGCCAGCAGCATTACTTTTACAGGGGCGAAGGCCGATGACGAGCAGTACTTC.

This clone showed up just a few times. This chain joins TRBV7-2 and TRBJ2-2, with D tentatively TRBD2 (6 bases). The CDR3 is 15 residues long. Trimming pared 1 base from V and 1 base from J, leaving 7 bases between. Germline V gene lookup returns CDR1 SGHTA and CDR2 FQGNSA. The CDR3 coding sequence is TGTGCCAGCAGCTTAGGGCGGGAGAACACCGGGGAGCTGTTTTTT. Translating gives CASSLGRENTGELFF.

J is TRBJ1-1 and V is TRBV19; D gene unclear. The CDR3 covers 14 residues. V was shortened by 4 bases and J by 4 bases, with 13 bases between the two germline ends. The germline V gene has CDR1 LNHDA and CDR2 SQIVND (reference sequence). The CDR3 nucleotides are TGTGCCAGTAGTAATGCCAGGTTGGTCACTGAAGCTTTCTTT. It is translated as CASSNARLVTEAFF.

This chain links TRBV5-6 with TRBJ1-2; possibly TRBD1 for D (6 bases). V was trimmed by 5 bases and J by 1 base, leaving 18 bases between them. Per the germline V gene, CDR1 is SGHDT and CDR2 is YYEEEE. The CDR3 is made up of 16 amino acids. The CDR3 sequence is CASRVLTGLLNYGYTF. In DNA, the CDR3 is TGTGCCAGCAGGGTATTGACAGGCCTGCTTAACTATGGCTACACCTTC.

This sequence joins TRBV19 and TRBJ2-1, with 13 bases aligning to TRBD2. The CDR3 covers 17 residues. With V trimmed by 2 bases and J by 2 bases, 3 bases remained unmatched. CDR1 is LNHDA, CDR2 SQIVND, per germline (reference sequence). CDR3 sequence: CASSILTSGGPYNEQFF. DNA for the CDR3: TGTGCCAGTAGTATATTGACTAGCGGGGGGCCCTACAATGAGCAGTTCTTC.

The chain links TRBV30 to TRBJ2-1; 7 positions match TRBD2. Germline values: CDR1 GTSNPN, CDR2 SVGIG (reference sequence). The junction had 3 bases not matched to a gene; V was cut back by 1 base and J by 0 bases. The CDR3 extends over 15 amino acids. CDR3 region: CAWSGGGVSYNEQFF. As DNA, the CDR3 is TGTGCCTGGAGTGGTGGGGGGGTCTCCTACAATGAGCAGTTCTTC. Filled out from reference TRBV30 and TRBJ2-1, the complete variable domain reads SQTIHQWPATLVQPVGSPLSLECTVEGTSNPNLYWYRQAAGRGLQLLFYSVGIGQISSEVPQNLSASRPQDRQFILSSKKLLLSDSGFYLCAWSGGGVSYNEQFFGPGTRLTVL.

This clone was picked up one time. The rearrangement links TRBV4-1 to TRBJ1-4, with TRBD1 identical over 7 bases. The CDR3 is 15 amino acids. Germline CDR1 and CDR2: MGHRA and YSYEKL. The J segment lost 6 bases and the V segment lost 2 bases, leaving 6 bases of the junction unmatched. The DNA for the CDR3 is TGCGCCAGCAGCCAACCGACAGGGCGATATGAAAAACTGTTTTTT. Amino acids: CASSQPTGRYEKLFF.

V and J are TRBV23-1 and TRBJ2-5; the D gene is possibly TRBD1 (6 bases). TRBV23-1 is sorted into the ORF group, with uncertain function. The V end lost 5 bases, the J end lost 3 bases, and 10 bases lay between the germline ends. The CDR3 extends over 13 amino acids. The CDR3 DNA reads as TGCGCCAGCAGTTTTAGGGGGAAAGAGACCCAGTACTTC. Protein sequence: CASSFRGKETQYF.

The chain employs TRBV7-3 and TRBJ2-3; 7 positions match TRBD2. V dropped 1 base and J dropped 4; count of bases not matched to a gene: 5. CDR3 length equals 15 residues. Germline V CDR1 and CDR2: SGHTA, FQGTGA. CDR3 sequence reads: CASSLMGGDSDTQYF. The CDR3 DNA sequence: TGTGCCAGCAGCTTAATGGGGGGGGATTCAGATACGCAGTATTTT.

The V call is TRBV4-2, the J call TRBJ2-2; a possible D gene is TRBD2 (5 bases). Germline V CDR1 and CDR2: LGHNA, YNFKEQ. V lost 0 bases, J lost 9 bases, and 11 bases lay in between. The CDR3 is made up of 14 amino acids. The CDR3 loop is CASSQDLGARELFF. DNA of the CDR3: TGTGCCAGCAGCCAAGATCTGGGAGCCCGGGAGCTGTTTTTT.

The V call is TRBV6-5, the J call TRBJ2-1; 7 nucleotides agree with TRBD2. V shed 8 bases, J shed 10 bases, and the junction held 17 bases outside the gene matches. CDR3 length: 15 amino acids. Germline V gives CDR1 MNHEY, CDR2 SVGAGI. CDR3 sequence reads: CASLSGGGANREQFF. CDR3 DNA sequence: TGTGCCAGCCTGTCCGGGGGAGGGGCTAATAGGGAGCAGTTCTTC.

V gene TRBV5-4 combines with J gene TRBJ1-2; tentatively, D is TRBD1 (5 bases). Germline assignment: CDR1 SGHNT and CDR2 YYREEE (reference sequence). CDR3 length: 14 amino acids. The V end was cut by 7 bases, the J end by 1 base, with 14 bases between. The CDR3 sequence is CASVDGGVNYGYTF. In DNA, the CDR3 is TGTGCCAGCGTGGATGGGGGGGTTAACTATGGCTACACCTTC.

The V gene is TRBV2, the J gene TRBJ2-2; 7 bases are a match to TRBD2. Germline CDR1 is SNHLY and CDR2 is FYNNEI. There are 16 residues in the CDR3. The V and J ends lost 6 bases and 1 base, in that order; junction bases with no gene match: 8. The CDR3 region is CASSLGGTLNTGELFF. For the CDR3, the DNA is TGTGCCAGCAGCCTCGGGGGGACCCTGAACACCGGGGAGCTGTTTTTT. Looking up the rest from reference TRBV2 and TRBJ2-2 gives the full variable domain: EPEVTQTPSHQVTQMGQEVILRCVPISNHLYFYWYRQILGQKVEFLVSFYNNEISEKSEIFDDQFSVERPDGSNFTLKIRSTKLEDSAMYFCASSLGGTLNTGELFFGEGSRLTVL.

The rearrangement joins TRBV7-8 to TRBJ1-1; 8 bases line up with TRBD1. The CDR3 extends over 15 amino acids. V trimming: 3 bases; J trimming: 3 bases; junction bases outside the gene matches: 6. The germline V gene encodes CDR1 SGHVS and CDR2 FQNEAQ. Written as DNA, the CDR3 is TGTGCCAGCAGCTTGTCGGGACAGGTGGACACTGAAGCTTTCTTT. Its protein is CASSLSGQVDTEAFF.

The V call is TRBV7-9, the J call TRBJ1-1; tentatively, D is TRBD1 (5 bases). The CDR3 is made up of 15 amino acids. Germline V gene sequence: CDR1 SEHNR, CDR2 FQNEAQ (reference sequence). V shed 1 base and J shed 4 bases, with 13 bases lying between them. CDR3 coding DNA: TGTGCCAGCAGCTTAGTGGACATAGGAATCACTGAAGCTTTCTTT. This codes for CASSLVDIGITEAFF.

Only one count was recorded for this clone. The chain is built from TRBV7-8 and TRBJ1-3, with TRBD1 identical over 9 bases. CDR3 size: 14 residues. V was clipped by 5 bases and J by 3 bases; unmatched bases: 2. Looked up from germline, CDR1 is SGHVS and CDR2 is FQNEAQ. The CDR3 DNA reads TGTGCCAGCAGCCAGGACAGGGGTGGAAACACCATATATTTT. Its protein is CASSQDRGGNTIYF.

The table lists this clone with a few counts. The chain couples TRBV30 to TRBJ1-6; no reliable D call. V lost 8 bases to trimming and J lost 6 bases, with 20 bases between them. This CDR3 spans 15 amino acids. The germline CDR1 and CDR2 sequences are GTSNPN and SVGIG (reference sequence). The CDR3: CARKRKAESNSPLHF. CDR3 bases: TGTGCCCGAAAACGAAAAGCGGAGTCTAATTCACCCCTCCACTTT.

The chain recombines TRBV2 with TRBJ1-3, with 11 bases that match TRBD1. Germline V gene data show CDR1 as SNHLY and CDR2 as FYNNEI. The length of the CDR3 is 16 residues. V trimming: 6 bases; J trimming: 0 bases; junction bases outside the gene matches: 4. The CDR3 loop reads CASSQGTGGSGNTIYF. CDR3 in DNA: TGTGCCAGCAGCCAGGGGACAGGGGGCTCTGGAAACACCATATATTTT.

The chain couples TRBV4-1 to TRBJ2-6; tentative D call: TRBD1 (6 bases). This CDR3 is 17 amino acids long. The germline CDR1 and CDR2 sequences are MGHRA and YSYEKL. The V end was cut by 4 bases, the J end by 1 base, with 14 bases between. The CDR3: CASSPVTGQSGANVLTF. CDR3 nucleotide sequence: TGCGCCAGCAGCCCAGTAACCGGACAGTCTGGGGCCAACGTCCTGACTTTC.

V usage is TRBV5-1 and J usage is TRBJ1-2; tentative D call: TRBD1 (5 bases). The CDR3 extends over 13 amino acids. The germline CDR1 and CDR2 sequences are SGHRS and YFSETQ. V was pared by 4 bases and J by 4 bases, with 11 bases between. For the CDR3, the DNA is TGCGCCAGCAGCCAGCAGGGAGGCTATGGCTACACCTTC. It is translated as CASSQQGGYGYTF.

The rearrangement joins TRBV6-5 to TRBJ1-2; the match to TRBD1 covers 9 bases. CDR1 is MNHEY and CDR2 is SVGAGI in the germline V gene. Trimming cost V 4 bases and J 7 bases; bases outside gene matches: 4. This CDR3 is built from 13 residues. The CDR3 here is CASSSGQGGGYTF. CDR3 DNA: TGTGCCAGCAGTTCGGGACAGGGCGGTGGCTACACCTTC.

This clone has only a few counts. The rearrangement uses TRBV7-2 and TRBJ1-1; D not certain. The CDR3 sequence is 13 residues long. Between the trimmed V and J ends, which lost 5 bases and 0 bases, there was a span of 7 bases. CDR1 is SGHTA, CDR2 FQGNSA, per germline. The chain's CDR3 is CASSPHMNTEAFF. The CDR3 DNA is TGTGCCAGCAGCCCACATATGAACACTGAAGCTTTCTTT.